This TCR beta chain came from a study of control samples from healthy donors and cancer patients. Generated by immunoSEQ multiplex PCR, the TCRdb table keeps only in-frame clones and is missing some. Here the sample table reports about 190,000 clones. The length of the CDR3 is 12 residues. The clonotype was recovered from a woman in her twenties or thirties in good health. The V gene is TRBV21-1, the J gene TRBJ2-3. TRBV21-1 is a recognized pseudogene. Sequencing used blood. The CDR3 sequence: CASTCFTDTQYF. The CDR3 DNA reads TGTGCCAGCACCTGCTTCACAGATACGCAGTATTTT.